One TCR beta chain is described in this entry. This sample is drawn from a study of T cell changes during pregnancy in multiple sclerosis. The assay was immunoSEQ multiplex PCR, and TCRdb's table has in-frame clones only and misses some. The sample shows around 50,000 clones, around nine tenths of them seen only once. The source is a female donor in good health, enrolled as a control in a pregnancy study. The sample here was CD4+ T cells from peripheral blood mononuclear cells, taken after pregnancy.

CDR3 bases: TGTGCCAGCAGAGCCGATGGCTACACCTTC. This gives the protein CASRADGYTF. The chain has TRBV28 and TRBJ1-2; D remains ambiguous. The V gene lost 6 bases and the J gene lost 6 bases, with 5 bases spanning the gap. The CDR3 runs to 10 residues. CDR1 MDHEN and CDR2 SYDVKM come from the germline V gene.